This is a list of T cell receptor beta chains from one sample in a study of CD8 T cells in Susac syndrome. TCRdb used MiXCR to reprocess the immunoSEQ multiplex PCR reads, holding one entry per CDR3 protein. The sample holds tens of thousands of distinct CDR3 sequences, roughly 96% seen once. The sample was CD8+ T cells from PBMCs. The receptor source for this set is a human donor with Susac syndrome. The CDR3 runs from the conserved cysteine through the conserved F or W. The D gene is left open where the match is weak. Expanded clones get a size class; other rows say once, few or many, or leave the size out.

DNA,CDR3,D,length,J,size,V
TGTGCCAGCAGCGCCAGGGTTAACACTGAAGCTTTCTTT,CASSARVNTEAFF,NA,13,TRBJ1-1,NA,TRBV13
TGTGCCAGCAGCGCCGACCCTTCTGGGGCCAACGTCCTGACTTTC,CASSADPSGANVLTF,NA,15,TRBJ2-6,NA,TRBV9
TGTGCCAGCAGCTTAGGGCAGCACTTGAACACTGAAGCTTTCTTT,CASSLGQHLNTEAFF,NA,15,TRBJ1-1,NA,TRBV11-3
TGTGCCTGGAGTCGCACCCCAGGGGTCGACACTGAAGCTTTCTTT,CAWSRTPGVDTEAFF,NA,15,TRBJ1-1,NA,TRBV30
TGTGCCTGGGACAGGGTCTATGGCTACACCTTC,CAWDRVYGYTF,TRBD1,11,TRBJ1-2,NA,TRBV30
TGTGCCAGCAGTGAGCAACCAGGGGGCTACAATCAGCCCCAGCATTTT,CASSEQPGGYNQPQHF,TRBD1,16,TRBJ1-5,NA,TRBV6-1
TGTGCCAGCAGTTACGTCCAGGGAGGAACTGAAGCTTTCTTT,CASSYVQGGTEAFF,NA,14,TRBJ1-1,NA,TRBV6-5
TGTGCCTGGAGTGTAGGGACAGATTACGAGCAGTACTTC,CAWSVGTDYEQYF,TRBD1,13,TRBJ2-7,once,TRBV30
TGCAGTGCTAGTTACGGGGAGGGGGGCTACACCTTC,CSASYGEGGYTF,NA,12,TRBJ1-2,NA,TRBV20-1
TGTGCCAGCAGCTTAAGCCACGAGCAGTACTTC,CASSLSHEQYF,NA,11,TRBJ2-7,NA,TRBV7-9
TGCGCCAGCAGCCAAGGCACGTCCAGCGCCTACGAGCAGTACTTC,CASSQGTSSAYEQYF,NA,15,TRBJ2-7,once,TRBV4-3
TGTGCCAGCAGCTTCACGGGGCTGAGGGAGCAGTACTTC,CASSFTGLREQYF,NA,13,TRBJ2-7,NA,TRBV11-3
TGTGCCAGCAGCCAAGACGGGCAGACCGATCAAGAGACCCAGTACTTC,CASSQDGQTDQETQYF,NA,16,TRBJ2-5,NA,TRBV4-2
TGTGCCAGCTCACCAGAGGCGAGAAACGGAAACACCATATATTTT,CASSPEARNGNTIYF,NA,15,TRBJ1-3,NA,TRBV18
TGTGCCAGCAGTTCACGCTTTGAGGGGGCTGATGGCTACACCTTC,CASSSRFEGADGYTF,TRBD1,15,TRBJ1-2,NA,TRBV6-5
TGTGCCAGCAGTGGCAATAATGAAAAACTGTTTTTT,CASSGNNEKLFF,NA,12,TRBJ1-4,NA,TRBV27
TGCAGTGCCCCGAGGGGACAGGGATCCTACGAGCAGTACTTC,CSAPRGQGSYEQYF,TRBD1,14,TRBJ2-7,NA,TRBV20-1
TGTGCCAGCAGACTCCAGGGGAACACTGAAGCTTTCTTT,CASRLQGNTEAFF,NA,13,TRBJ1-1,NA,TRBV6-2/TRBV6-3
TGTGCCTGGAGTGTAGGTACGACAGGGCCTGGCTACACCTTC,CAWSVGTTGPGYTF,TRBD1,14,TRBJ1-2,NA,TRBV30
TGTGCCTGGAGGGGGACCTTCCCTGCCGGGGAGCTGTTTTTT,CAWRGTFPAGELFF,NA,14,TRBJ2-2,NA,TRBV30
TGTGCCAGCAGGGACAGTCGTACTAACATTCAGTACTTC,CASRDSRTNIQYF,NA,13,TRBJ2-4,NA,TRBV6-6
TGCGCCAGCACTACGGTATCCGGAAACACCATATATTTT,CASTTVSGNTIYF,NA,13,TRBJ1-3,NA,TRBV5-1
TGTGCCAGCTCACCGGGAACAGGAATAGAGACCCAGTACTTC,CASSPGTGIETQYF,NA,14,TRBJ2-5,NA,TRBV18
TGTGCCTGGAGTGCGGAGGACGCCCCCGGCTCAGATACGCAGTATTTT,CAWSAEDAPGSDTQYF,NA,16,TRBJ2-3,NA,TRBV30
TGCGCCAGCAGCCAGCGATGGGGGGAGACCCAGTACTTC,CASSQRWGETQYF,NA,13,TRBJ2-5,NA,TRBV4-3
TGCAGTGCTAGAGAGCGACTAGCGGGGGTGGAGCAGTTCTTC,CSARERLAGVEQFF,TRBD2,14,TRBJ2-1,NA,TRBV20-1
TGTGCCAGCAGCCCGGTCATTAACTATGGCTACACCTTC,CASSPVINYGYTF,NA,13,TRBJ1-2,NA,TRBV11-2
TGTGCCAGCAGCCAAGCCGGGGTTGGCACAGATACGCAGTATTTT,CASSQAGVGTDTQYF,NA,15,TRBJ2-3,NA,TRBV3-1
TGTGCCAGCAGTTTACTGAGTAAGCCCCAGGAGACCCAGTACTTC,CASSLLSKPQETQYF,NA,15,TRBJ2-5,NA,TRBV12-3/TRBV12-4
TGTGCCACCAGCAGAGATGCAGGGGTCAGTCAGCCCCAGCATTTT,CATSRDAGVSQPQHF,NA,15,TRBJ1-5,NA,TRBV15
TGTGCCAGCAGTTATAACCCGGCACAGGGTGTTAGCAGGTTCGAGCAGTACTTC,CASSYNPAQGVSRFEQYF,NA,18,TRBJ2-7,once,TRBV6-5
TGCGCCAGCAGCCAAGATCTGGAAACACCACGGTCACCCCTCCACTTT,CASSQDLETPRSPLHF,NA,16,TRBJ1-6,NA,TRBV4-3
TGTGCCAGCAGGCCGGGACAAGACACTGAAGCTTTCTTT,CASRPGQDTEAFF,NA,13,TRBJ1-1,NA,TRBV5-4